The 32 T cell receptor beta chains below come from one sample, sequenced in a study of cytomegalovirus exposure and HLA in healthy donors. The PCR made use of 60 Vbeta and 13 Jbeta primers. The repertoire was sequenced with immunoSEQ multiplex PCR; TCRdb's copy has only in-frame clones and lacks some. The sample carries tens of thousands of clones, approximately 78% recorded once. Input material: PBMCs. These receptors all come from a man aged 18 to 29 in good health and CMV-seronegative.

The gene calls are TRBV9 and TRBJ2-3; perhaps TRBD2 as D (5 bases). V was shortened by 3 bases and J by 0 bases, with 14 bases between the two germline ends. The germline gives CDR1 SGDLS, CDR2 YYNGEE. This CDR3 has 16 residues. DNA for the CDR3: TGTGCCAGCAGCGAGAGGGTGAGGACTAGCACAGATACGCAGTATTTT. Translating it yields CASSERVRTSTDTQYF.

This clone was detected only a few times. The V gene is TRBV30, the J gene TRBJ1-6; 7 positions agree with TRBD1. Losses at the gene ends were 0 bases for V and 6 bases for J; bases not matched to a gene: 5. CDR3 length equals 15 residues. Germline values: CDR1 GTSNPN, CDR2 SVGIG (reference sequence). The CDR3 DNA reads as TGTGCCTGGAGTGTGAAGACAGGGCTTAATTCACCCCTCCACTTT. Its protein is CAWSVKTGLNSPLHF.

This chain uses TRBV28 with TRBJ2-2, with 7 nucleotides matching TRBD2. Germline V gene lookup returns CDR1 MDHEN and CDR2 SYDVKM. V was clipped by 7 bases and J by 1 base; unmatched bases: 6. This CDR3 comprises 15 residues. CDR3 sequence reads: CASTTGTMNTGELFF. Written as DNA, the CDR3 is TGTGCCAGCACGACCGGGACTATGAACACCGGGGAGCTGTTTTTT.

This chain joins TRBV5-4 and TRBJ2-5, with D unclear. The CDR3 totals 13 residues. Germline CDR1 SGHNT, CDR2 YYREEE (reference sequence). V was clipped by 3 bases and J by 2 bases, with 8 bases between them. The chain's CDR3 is CASSSGLQETQYF. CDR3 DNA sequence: TGTGCCAGCAGCTCCGGTCTTCAAGAGACCCAGTACTTC.

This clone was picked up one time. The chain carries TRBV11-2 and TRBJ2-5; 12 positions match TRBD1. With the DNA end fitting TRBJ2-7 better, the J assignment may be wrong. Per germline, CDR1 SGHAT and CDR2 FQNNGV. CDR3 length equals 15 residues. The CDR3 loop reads CASSAQGQGASEQYF. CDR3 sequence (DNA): TGTGCCAGCAGCGCGCAGGGACAGGGGGCGAGCGAGCAGTACTTC.

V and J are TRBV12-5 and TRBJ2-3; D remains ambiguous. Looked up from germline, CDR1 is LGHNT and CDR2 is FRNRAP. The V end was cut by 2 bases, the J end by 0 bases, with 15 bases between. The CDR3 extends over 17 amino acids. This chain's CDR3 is CASGLQGRETSTDTQYF. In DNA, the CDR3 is TGTGCTAGTGGTTTGCAAGGCAGAGAGACTAGCACAGATACGCAGTATTTT.

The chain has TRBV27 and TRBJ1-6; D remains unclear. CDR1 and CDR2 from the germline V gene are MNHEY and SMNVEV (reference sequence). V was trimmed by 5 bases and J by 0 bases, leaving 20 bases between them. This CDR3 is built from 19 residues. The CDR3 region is CASSAVVLAANSYNSPLHF. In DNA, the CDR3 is TGTGCCAGCAGTGCGGTCGTGCTTGCGGCCAACTCCTATAATTCACCCCTCCACTTT.

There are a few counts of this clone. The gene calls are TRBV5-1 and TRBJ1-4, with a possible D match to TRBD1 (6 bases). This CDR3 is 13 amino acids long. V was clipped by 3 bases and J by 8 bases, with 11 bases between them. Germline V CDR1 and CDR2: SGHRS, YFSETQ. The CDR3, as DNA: TGCGCCAGCAGCTCGCGGGGGGGCGAAAAACTGTTTTTT. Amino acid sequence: CASSSRGGEKLFF.

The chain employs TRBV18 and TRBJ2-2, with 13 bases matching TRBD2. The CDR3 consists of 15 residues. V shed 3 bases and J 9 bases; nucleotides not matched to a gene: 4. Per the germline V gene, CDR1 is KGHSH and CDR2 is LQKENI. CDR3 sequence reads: CASSPGTSGNRELFF. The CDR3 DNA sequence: TGTGCCAGCTCACCCGGGACTAGCGGGAACAGGGAGCTGTTTTTT.

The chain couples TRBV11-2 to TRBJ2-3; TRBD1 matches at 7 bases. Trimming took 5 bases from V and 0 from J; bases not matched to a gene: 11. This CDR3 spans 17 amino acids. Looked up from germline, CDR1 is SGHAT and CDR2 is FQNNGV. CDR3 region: CASSATTGYGSTDTQYF. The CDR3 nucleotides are TGTGCCAGCAGCGCTACGACAGGGTACGGTAGCACAGATACGCAGTATTTT.

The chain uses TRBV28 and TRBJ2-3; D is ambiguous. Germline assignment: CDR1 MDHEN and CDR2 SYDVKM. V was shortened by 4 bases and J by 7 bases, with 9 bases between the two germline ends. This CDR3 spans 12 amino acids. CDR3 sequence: CASSSITNTQYF. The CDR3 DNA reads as TGTGCCAGCAGTTCAATAACTAATACGCAGTATTTT.

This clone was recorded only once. The CDR3 bases are TGTGCCAGCAGTCCTTCACGGGGGGGCTATCAGCCCCAGCATTTT. It encodes CASSPSRGGYQPQHF. This sequence joins TRBV6-5 and TRBJ1-5, with TRBD1 as a possible D gene (6 bases). Per the germline V gene, CDR1 is MNHEY and CDR2 is SVGAGI. The CDR3 spans 15 residues. Trimming pared 5 bases from V and 5 bases from J, leaving 16 bases between.

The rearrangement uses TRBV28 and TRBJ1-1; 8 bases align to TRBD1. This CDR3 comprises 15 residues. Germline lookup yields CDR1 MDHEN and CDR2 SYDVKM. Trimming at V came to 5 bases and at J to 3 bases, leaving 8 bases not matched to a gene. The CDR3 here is CASSPRTGKYTEAFF. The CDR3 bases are TGTGCCAGCAGTCCCCGGACAGGGAAATACACTGAAGCTTTCTTT.

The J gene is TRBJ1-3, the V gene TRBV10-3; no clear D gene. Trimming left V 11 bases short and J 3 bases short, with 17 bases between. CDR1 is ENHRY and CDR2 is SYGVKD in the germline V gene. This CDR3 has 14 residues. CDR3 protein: CAARSEEDGNTIYF. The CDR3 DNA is TGTGCCGCAAGATCGGAGGAGGATGGAAACACCATATATTTT.

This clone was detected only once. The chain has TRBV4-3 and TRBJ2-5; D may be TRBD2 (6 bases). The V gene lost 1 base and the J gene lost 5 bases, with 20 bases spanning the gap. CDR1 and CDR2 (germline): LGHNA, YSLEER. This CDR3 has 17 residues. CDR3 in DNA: TGCGCCAGCAGCCAAGTCGGGCCAGGAGGGGATCCGGAGACCCAGTACTTC. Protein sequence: CASSQVGPGGDPETQYF.

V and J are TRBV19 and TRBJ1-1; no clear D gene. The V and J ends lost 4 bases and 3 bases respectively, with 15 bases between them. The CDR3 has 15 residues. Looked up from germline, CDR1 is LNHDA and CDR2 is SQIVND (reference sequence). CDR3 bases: TGTGCCAGTAGTACCGAGACCGGTGCGGACACTGAAGCTTTCTTT. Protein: CASSTETGADTEAFF.

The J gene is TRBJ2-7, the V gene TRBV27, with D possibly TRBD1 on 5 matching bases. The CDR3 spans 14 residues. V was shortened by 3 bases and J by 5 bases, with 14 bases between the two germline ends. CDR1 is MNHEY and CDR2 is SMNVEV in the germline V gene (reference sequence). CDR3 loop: CASSFSGRVDEQYF. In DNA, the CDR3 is TGTGCCAGCAGTTTTTCTGGCAGGGTCGACGAGCAGTACTTC.

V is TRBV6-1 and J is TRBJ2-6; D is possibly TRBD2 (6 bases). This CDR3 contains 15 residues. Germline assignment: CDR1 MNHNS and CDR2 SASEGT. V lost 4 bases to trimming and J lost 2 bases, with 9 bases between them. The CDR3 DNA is TGTGCCAGCAGTGGCGGGACTGCTGGGGCCAACGTCCTGACTTTC. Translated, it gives CASSGGTAGANVLTF.

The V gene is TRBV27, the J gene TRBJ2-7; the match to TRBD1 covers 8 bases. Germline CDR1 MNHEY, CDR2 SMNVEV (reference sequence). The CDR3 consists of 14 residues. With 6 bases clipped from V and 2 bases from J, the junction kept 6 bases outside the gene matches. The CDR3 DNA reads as TGTGCCAGCAGGCTTCAGACAGGGGCCTACGAGCAGTACTTC. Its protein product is CASRLQTGAYEQYF.

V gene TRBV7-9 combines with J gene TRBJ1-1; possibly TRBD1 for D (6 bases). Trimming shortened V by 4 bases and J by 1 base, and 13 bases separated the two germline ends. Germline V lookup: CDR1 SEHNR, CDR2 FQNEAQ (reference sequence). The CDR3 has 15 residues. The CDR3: CASSSRRGANTEAFF. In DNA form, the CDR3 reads TGTGCCAGCAGCTCGAGGCGGGGGGCGAACACTGAAGCTTTCTTT.

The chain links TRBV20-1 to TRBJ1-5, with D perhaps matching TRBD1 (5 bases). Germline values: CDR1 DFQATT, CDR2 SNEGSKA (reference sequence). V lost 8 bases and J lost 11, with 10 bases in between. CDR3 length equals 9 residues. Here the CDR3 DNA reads TGCAGTCTCGGAGGGGCCCAGCATTTT. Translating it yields CSLGGAQHF.

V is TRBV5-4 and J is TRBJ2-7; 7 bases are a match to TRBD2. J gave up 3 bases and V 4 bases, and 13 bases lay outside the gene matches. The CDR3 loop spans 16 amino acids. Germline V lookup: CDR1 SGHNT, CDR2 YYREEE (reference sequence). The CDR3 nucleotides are TGTGCCAGCAGCAGGGGCCCTGGACTAGGGGACTACGAGCAGTACTTC. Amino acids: CASSRGPGLGDYEQYF.

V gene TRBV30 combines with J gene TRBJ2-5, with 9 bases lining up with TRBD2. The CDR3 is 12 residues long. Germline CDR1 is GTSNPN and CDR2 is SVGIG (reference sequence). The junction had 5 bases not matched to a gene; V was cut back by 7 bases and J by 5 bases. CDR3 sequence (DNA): TGTGCCTCGCGGGAGGGCCTCGAGACCCAGTACTTC. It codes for CASREGLETQYF. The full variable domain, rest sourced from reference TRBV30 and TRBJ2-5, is SQTIHQWPATLVQPVGSPLSLECTVEGTSNPNLYWYRQAAGRGLQLLFYSVGIGQISSEVPQNLSASRPQDRQFILSSKKLLLSDSGFYLCASREGLETQYFGPGTRLLVL.

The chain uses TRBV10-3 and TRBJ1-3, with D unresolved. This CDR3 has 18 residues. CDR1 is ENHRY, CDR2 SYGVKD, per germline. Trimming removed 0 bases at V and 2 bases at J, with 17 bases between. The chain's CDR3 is CAISESSGLMGAGNTIYF. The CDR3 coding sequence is TGTGCCATCAGTGAGTCGTCGGGGTTAATGGGAGCTGGAAACACCATATATTTT.

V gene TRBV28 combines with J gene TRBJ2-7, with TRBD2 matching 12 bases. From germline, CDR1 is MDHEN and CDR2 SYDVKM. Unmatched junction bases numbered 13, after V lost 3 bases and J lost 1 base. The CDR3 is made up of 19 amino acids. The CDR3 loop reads CASSFRLAGGVGMSYEQYF. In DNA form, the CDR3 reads TGTGCCAGCAGTTTTCGGCTAGCGGGAGGGGTGGGAATGTCCTACGAGCAGTACTTC.

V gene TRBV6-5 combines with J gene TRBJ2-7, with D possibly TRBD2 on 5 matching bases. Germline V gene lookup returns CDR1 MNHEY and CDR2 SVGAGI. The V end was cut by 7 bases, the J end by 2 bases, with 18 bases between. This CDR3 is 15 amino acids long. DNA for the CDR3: TGTGCCAGCACGAGGCTAGCTCCCTATACCTACGAGCAGTACTTC. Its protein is CASTRLAPYTYEQYF.

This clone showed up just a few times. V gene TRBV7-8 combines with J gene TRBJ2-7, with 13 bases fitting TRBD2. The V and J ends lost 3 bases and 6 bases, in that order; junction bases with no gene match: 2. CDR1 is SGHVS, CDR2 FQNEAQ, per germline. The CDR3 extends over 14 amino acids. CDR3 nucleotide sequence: TGTGCCAGCAGCTTCGGGACTAGCGGGGCCGAGCAGTACTTC. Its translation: CASSFGTSGAEQYF. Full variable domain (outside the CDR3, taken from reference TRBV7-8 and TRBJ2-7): GAGVSQSPRYKVAKRGQDVALRCDPISGHVSLFWYQQALGQGPEFLTYFQNEAQLDKSGLPSDRFFAERPEGSVSTLKIQRTQQEDSAVYLCASSFGTSGAEQYFGPGTRLTVT.

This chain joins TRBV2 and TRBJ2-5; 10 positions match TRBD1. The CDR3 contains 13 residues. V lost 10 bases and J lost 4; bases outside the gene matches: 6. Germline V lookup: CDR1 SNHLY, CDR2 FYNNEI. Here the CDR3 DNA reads TGTGCCACCGGGACAGGGGTGGGAGAGACCCAGTACTTC. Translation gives CATGTGVGETQYF.

For the CDR3, the DNA is TGTGCCAGCAGTTCCCGGGACATTGGGTACTATGGCTACACCTTC. It encodes CASSSRDIGYYGYTF. The V and J genes are TRBV6-6 and TRBJ1-2; tentatively, D is TRBD1 (6 bases). The CDR3 extends over 15 amino acids. Trimming cost V 4 bases and J 3 bases, with 15 bases left between them. The V gene's germline CDR1 is MNHNY and CDR2 SVGAGI (reference sequence).

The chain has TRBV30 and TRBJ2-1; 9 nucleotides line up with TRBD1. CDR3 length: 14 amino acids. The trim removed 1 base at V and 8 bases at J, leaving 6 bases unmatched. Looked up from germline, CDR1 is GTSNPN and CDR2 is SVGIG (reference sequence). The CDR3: CAWSGGQGTDEQFF. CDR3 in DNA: TGTGCCTGGAGTGGGGGACAGGGAACCGATGAGCAGTTCTTC.

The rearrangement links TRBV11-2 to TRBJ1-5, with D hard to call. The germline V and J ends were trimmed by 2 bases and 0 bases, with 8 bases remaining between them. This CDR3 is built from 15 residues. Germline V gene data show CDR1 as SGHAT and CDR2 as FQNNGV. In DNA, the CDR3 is TGTGCCAGCAGCTTACAGGCCGGTAGCAATCAGCCCCAGCATTTT. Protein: CASSLQAGSNQPQHF.

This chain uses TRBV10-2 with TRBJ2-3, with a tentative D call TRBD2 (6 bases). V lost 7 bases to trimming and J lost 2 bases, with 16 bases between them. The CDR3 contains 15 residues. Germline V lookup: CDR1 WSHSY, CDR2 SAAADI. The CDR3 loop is CASNKAGANTDTQYF. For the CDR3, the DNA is TGCGCCAGCAACAAAGCGGGTGCAAACACAGATACGCAGTATTTT.